A selection of T cell receptor beta chains follows, all from one sample in a study of human T cells and chemical hapten exposure. TCRdb ran MiXCR on the RACE reads and lists one entry per CDR3 protein. This sample has approximately 79,000 distinct CDR3 sequences, with under 10% found just once. Sequencing used whole blood. The receptors here all came from a male donor in good health. Some clones in this sample may be carry-over from other donors' samples. Both conserved end residues are part of each CDR3. D genes are given only for firm matches. Clone size is stated in some rows and not others, as once, few, many or a class when expanded.

TRBV12-3/TRBV12-4,TRBD2,TRBJ2-7,few,CASSSGTSGSYEQYF,TGTGCCAGCAGTTCCGGGACTAGCGGGTCCTACGAGCAGTACTTC
TRBV27,.,TRBJ2-4,.,CASTNDFKNIQYF,TGTGCCAGCACGAACGACTTCAAAAACATTCAGTACTTC
TRBV7-2,TRBD2,TRBJ2-7,.,CASSPRLAGGTSSYEQYF,TGTGCCAGCAGCCCTAGACTAGCGGGGGGCACTAGCTCCTACGAGCAGTACTTC
TRBV9,.,TRBJ1-1,.,CASSVEGRNTEAFF,TGTGCCAGCAGCGTAGAAGGTCGCAACACTGAAGCTTTCTTT
TRBV29-1,.,TRBJ1-1,many,CSVGSGRRANTEAFF,TGCAGCGTTGGATCGGGGAGACGGGCGAACACTGAAGCTTTCTTT
TRBV27,TRBD1,TRBJ1-6,.,CASSSTTGASSPLHF,TGTGCCAGCAGTAGCACCACAGGGGCCAGTTCACCCCTCCACTTT
TRBV5-1,TRBD1,TRBJ2-3,.,CASSLGTGFTDTQYF,TGCGCCAGCAGCTTGGGGACAGGTTTTACAGATACGCAGTATTTT
TRBV5-1,.,TRBJ1-5,few,CASSLGFGYQPQHF,TGCGCCAGCAGCTTGGGGTTCGGGTATCAGCCCCAGCATTTT
TRBV4-3,.,TRBJ1-5,few,CASSQDRGSQPQHF,TGCGCCAGCAGCCAAGATAGGGGGAGCCAGCCCCAGCATTTT
TRBV24-1,.,TRBJ2-2,many,CATSDNRDTGELFF,TGTGCCACCAGTGACAACAGGGACACCGGGGAGCTGTTTTTT
TRBV12-3/TRBV12-4,.,TRBJ1-4,few,CASTSIPTNEKLFF,TGTGCCAGCACGAGTATCCCAACTAATGAAAAACTGTTTTTT
TRBV6-5,.,TRBJ1-5,.,CASSYDKNQPQHF,TGTGCCAGCAGTTACGACAAGAATCAGCCCCAGCATTTT
TRBV7-2,TRBD1,TRBJ1-2,.,CASSSTTGEAGGYTF,TGTGCCAGCAGCTCGACGACAGGGGAGGCAGGGGGCTACACCTTC
TRBV7-9,.,TRBJ2-3,.,CASSLPSIDNTDTQYF,TGTGCCAGCAGCTTGCCTTCGATTGACAACACAGATACGCAGTATTTT
TRBV6-5,TRBD1,TRBJ2-3,once,CASSYDRGASTDTQYF,TGTGCCAGCAGTTATGACAGGGGAGCTAGCACAGATACGCAGTATTTT
TRBV6-5,.,TRBJ1-6,few,CASRGLPYSPLHF,TGTGCCAGCAGGGGATTACCGTATTCACCCCTCCACTTT
TRBV5-1,TRBD2,TRBJ2-5,few,CASSFPTDFPGEGQETQYF,TGCGCCAGCAGCTTCCCCACGGACTTTCCCGGGGAGGGCCAAGAGACCCAGTACTTC
TRBV4-3,.,TRBJ1-3,.,CASSQGSSSGNTIYF,TGCGCCAGCAGCCAGGGATCTAGCTCTGGAAACACCATATATTTT
TRBV5-1,TRBD1,TRBJ1-5,.,CASSLGTGSNQPQHF,TGCGCCAGCAGCTTGGGGACAGGTAGCAATCAGCCCCAGCATTTT
TRBV6-6,.,TRBJ2-4,.,CASSYDSGNKNIQYF,TGTGCCAGCAGTTATGACAGCGGAAACAAAAACATTCAGTACTTC
TRBV3-1,.,TRBJ1-1,few,CASSQRGGPGAFF,TGTGCCAGCAGCCAACGCGGAGGGCCTGGGGCTTTCTTT
TRBV20-1,TRBD1,TRBJ1-5,.,CSARDSQNQPQHF,TGCAGTGCCAGGGACAGTCAAAATCAGCCCCAGCATTTT
TRBV19,.,TRBJ1-5,.,CASSDEGGLQPQHF,TGTGCCAGTAGCGATGAGGGGGGCCTTCAGCCCCAGCATTTT
TRBV3-1,.,TRBJ2-4,many,CASSQANLGLAKNIQYF,TGTGCCAGCAGCCAGGCTAACCTCGGACTAGCCAAAAACATTCAGTACTTC
TRBV4-3,TRBD2,TRBJ2-1,many,CASSQDSSGGATYNEQFF,TGCGCCAGCAGCCAAGATAGTAGCGGGGGGGCCACCTACAATGAGCAGTTCTTC
TRBV6-5,.,TRBJ1-6,.,CASNRDGASMETLHF,TGTGCCAGCAATCGGGACGGAGCATCGATGGAAACCCTCCACTTT
TRBV7-6,TRBD2,TRBJ2-3,many,CASSLLAGNGADTQYF,TGTGCCAGCAGCTTGCTAGCGGGAAATGGAGCAGATACGCAGTATTTT
TRBV29-1,TRBD1,TRBJ1-1,.,CSAGTVNTEAFF,TGCAGCGCCGGGACAGTGAACACTGAAGCTTTCTTT
TRBV6-6,TRBD2,TRBJ2-7,many,CASSPGLAGVIEQYF,TGTGCCAGCAGTCCGGGACTAGCGGGAGTGATCGAGCAGTACTTC
TRBV14,.,TRBJ2-7,few,CASSQVGTVYEQYF,TGTGCCAGCAGCCAAGTCGGGACGGTCTACGAGCAGTACTTC
TRBV5-1,TRBD2,TRBJ2-5,.,CASSAGGIQETQYF,TGCGCCAGCAGCGCGGGGGGCATCCAAGAGACCCAGTACTTC
TRBV6-5,.,TRBJ2-7,.,CATCDYPSYEQYF,TGTGCCACGTGCGACTATCCCAGTTACGAGCAGTACTTC
TRBV7-6,TRBD1,TRBJ1-1,many,CASSPPDRVGEAFF,TGTGCCAGCAGCCCGCCAGACAGGGTTGGTGAAGCTTTCTTT
TRBV4-3,TRBD1,TRBJ1-1,.,CASSQDRRGREAFF,TGCGCCAGCAGCCAAGATAGAAGGGGGCGCGAAGCTTTCTTT
TRBV28,TRBD1,TRBJ2-7,.,CASTLAGGARGASF,TGTGCCAGCACCTTGGCAGGGGGCGCAAGGGGGGCCAGCTTC
TRBV7-9,TRBD2,TRBJ2-3,many,CASSLVLAGALGTDTQYF,TGTGCCAGCAGCTTAGTTCTAGCGGGGGCCCTTGGCACAGATACGCAGTATTTT
TRBV4-2,.,TRBJ2-7,few,CASSLTPYEQYF,TGTGCCAGCAGCCTGACCCCCTACGAGCAGTACTTC
TRBV29-1,.,TRBJ1-1,many,CSSEVGSSGTEAFF,TGCAGCTCCGAAGTTGGGAGCTCGGGGACTGAAGCTTTCTTT
TRBV6-6,.,TRBJ2-3,many,CASLASRTDTQYF,TGTGCCAGTTTAGCTTCCCGGACAGATACGCAGTATTTT
TRBV7-9,.,TRBJ1-1,few,CASSGSGATEAFF,TGTGCCAGCAGTGGGTCGGGGGCCACTGAAGCTTTCTTT
TRBV12-3/TRBV12-4,.,TRBJ1-1,.,CASSPGEGGTEAFF,TGTGCCAGCAGTCCGGGGGAAGGAGGCACTGAAGCTTTCTTT
TRBV6-4,TRBD1,TRBJ2-3,many,CASSETTGGGTDTQYF,TGTGCCAGCAGTGAAACGACAGGGGGAGGCACAGATACGCAGTATTTT
TRBV3-1,TRBD1,TRBJ2-7,.,CASSQSGGNEQYF,TGTGCCAGCAGCCAATCAGGGGGAAACGAGCAGTACTTC
TRBV2,.,TRBJ2-4,few,CASSITLFGLKGAKNIQYF,TGTGCCAGCAGTATTACTCTTTTTGGGCTTAAGGGGGCCAAAAACATTCAGTACTTC
TRBV2,.,TRBJ2-4,.,CASLVSLAKNIQYF,TGTGCCAGCCTAGTCTCTTTAGCCAAAAACATTCAGTACTTC
TRBV7-6,.,TRBJ2-3,few,CASSFAPTNTDTQYF,TGTGCCAGCAGCTTTGCCCCCACCAACACAGATACGCAGTATTTT
TRBV6-1,.,TRBJ2-3,medium-sized,CASSEDRGATDTQYF,TGTGCCAGCAGTGAAGATCGAGGGGCAACAGATACGCAGTATTTT
TRBV27,.,TRBJ2-1,.,CASGLKYEQFF,TGTGCCAGCGGCCTGAAGTATGAGCAGTTCTTC
TRBV5-5,.,TRBJ1-1,.,CASSSPPGAGTEAFF,TGTGCCAGCAGCTCCCCCCCGGGGGCGGGAACTGAAGCTTTCTTT
TRBV5-1,.,TRBJ2-5,many,CASSLQGRQETQYF,TGCGCCAGCAGCTTACAAGGGAGGCAAGAGACCCAGTACTTC
TRBV4-3,TRBD1,TRBJ1-3,.,CASSLQGGGNTIYF,TGCGCCAGCAGCCTACAGGGGGGTGGAAACACCATATATTTT
TRBV29-1,.,TRBJ2-3,.,CSVIPRGVPTDTQYF,TGCAGCGTTATCCCCCGAGGGGTCCCAACAGATACGCAGTATTTT
TRBV3-1,TRBD2,TRBJ2-7,.,CASSTGTSAYEQYF,TGTGCCAGCAGTACCGGGACTAGCGCTTACGAGCAGTACTTC
TRBV7-9,.,TRBJ2-3,few,CASSRSDRGTDTQYF,TGTGCCAGCAGCCGCTCGGACAGAGGCACAGATACGCAGTATTTT